The 9 T cell receptor beta chains reported below all come from one sample, sequenced in a study of beta chain features in type 1 diabetes. All of the isolated RNA was reverse transcribed, so expressed TCRB transcripts were sequenced. The repertoire was sequenced with immunoSEQ multiplex PCR; TCRdb's copy has only in-frame clones and lacks some. The sample holds 110,000 to 150,000 clones, less than 9% seen once. The sequenced sample consisted of central memory CD4+ T cells from blood. The receptors shown here come from a woman in her 30s in good health.

This clone occurred a few times. V gene TRBV28 combines with J gene TRBJ2-1; 9 bases line up with TRBD2. Germline CDR1 is MDHEN and CDR2 is SYDVKM. The junction had 6 bases not matched to a gene; V was cut back by 5 bases and J by 1 base. The CDR3 is 16 amino acids. CDR3 loop: CASSLSGSRSYNEQFF. The CDR3 DNA is TGTGCCAGCAGTCTTAGCGGGAGTAGGTCCTACAATGAGCAGTTCTTC.

This chain connects TRBV4-2 to TRBJ2-4; D remains unclear. In germline, CDR1 is LGHNA, CDR2 YNFKEQ. CDR3 length: 12 residues. The V end lost 5 bases, the J end lost 9 bases, and 11 bases lay between the germline ends. This CDR3 is CASSLALGIQYF. DNA of the CDR3: TGTGCCAGCAGCTTAGCCCTAGGCATTCAGTACTTC.

The chain employs TRBV7-3 and TRBJ2-2, with D tentatively TRBD2 (5 bases). CDR1 is SGHTA and CDR2 is FQGTGA in the germline V gene. Trimming left V 4 bases short and J 0 bases short, with 6 bases between. The CDR3 covers 14 residues. The CDR3 nucleotides read TGTGCCAGCAGCTCCGGGACGAACACCGGGGAGCTGTTTTTT. Encoded protein: CASSSGTNTGELFF.

The CDR3 DNA follows: TGCGCCAGCAGCTTGGCCGGGATAACAGATACGCAGTATTTT. This codes for CASSLAGITDTQYF. The chain recombines TRBV5-1 with TRBJ2-3; D possibly corresponds to TRBD2 (5 bases). This CDR3 is built from 14 residues. Germline CDR1 and CDR2: SGHRS and YFSETQ. Trimming stripped 0 bases from V and 3 bases from J, with 8 bases between.

A few counts support this clone. The chain joins TRBV7-2 to TRBJ2-7, with a possible D match to TRBD2 (6 bases). V shed 2 bases and J shed 0 bases, with 11 bases lying between them. Germline V CDR1 and CDR2: SGHTA, FQGNSA. CDR3 length equals 15 residues. In nucleotides, the CDR3 is TGTGCCAGCAGCTTACATAGCGGAGGCTCCTACGAGCAGTACTTC. Translation gives CASSLHSGGSYEQYF.

The chain couples TRBV28 to TRBJ2-7; TRBD2 matches 13 bases. This CDR3 spans 17 amino acids. V shed 4 bases, J shed 3 bases, and the junction held 9 bases outside the gene matches. Germline V CDR1 and CDR2: MDHEN, SYDVKM. The CDR3 nucleotides are TGTGCCAGCAGTTCATCAGGTTGGACTAGCGGGAGCTACGAGCAGTACTTC. Translating it yields CASSSSGWTSGSYEQYF.

The chain joins TRBV5-4 to TRBJ1-2; 8 positions match TRBD1. V shed 3 bases, J shed 4 bases, and the junction held 8 bases outside the gene matches. There are 15 residues in the CDR3. CDR1 SGHNT and CDR2 YYREEE come from the germline V gene (reference sequence). The CDR3 loop is CASSWATGVAYGYTF. Here the CDR3 DNA reads TGTGCCAGCAGCTGGGCGACAGGGGTCGCCTATGGCTACACCTTC.

Concerning this clone itself: The sample contains more than one DNA sequence encoding this CDR3. The rearrangement uses TRBV7-9 and TRBJ2-1; 9 bases are a match to TRBD2. V shed 6 bases and J 4 bases; nucleotides not matched to a gene: 4. Germline V gene lookup returns CDR1 SEHNR and CDR2 FQNEAQ (reference sequence). The CDR3 runs to 14 residues. The CDR3 DNA follows: TGTGCCAGCAGTCTGACTAGCGGATACAATGAGCAGTTCTTC. As protein: CASSLTSGYNEQFF.

This clone occurred many times. The chain uses TRBV10-3 and TRBJ2-1; a weak D match, TRBD1 (6 bases). Germline CDR1 reads ENHRY; CDR2 reads SYGVKD. The CDR3 runs 15 residues. Trimming shortened V by 7 bases and J by 3 bases, and 16 bases separated the two germline ends. The CDR3 nucleotides read TGTGCCATCAATACCGGGATCAGGGGCTACAATGAGCAGTTCTTC. Protein sequence: CAINTGIRGYNEQFF.